A single sample is the source of the 28 T cell receptor beta chains below, sequenced in a study of T cells expressing NK-cell markers. Reanalyzing the 5' RACE reads, TCRdb keeps one entry per CDR3 protein, without DNA. The specimen's table records 200,000 to 300,000 distinct CDR3 sequences. The source material was blood T cells: a sorted CD56 or NKG2C T cell subset, CD4+ or CD8+ T cells, or bulk PBMC T cells (not recorded which). Receptor source: a woman between 18 and 70 years old in good health.

The V call is TRBV29-1, the J call TRBJ2-7; TCRdb's D call, TRBD2, is unchecked because there is no DNA. CDR3 size: 18 residues. CDR1 and CDR2 from the germline V gene are SQVTM and ANQGSEA. CDR3 residues: CSVEDLVCGRAFYYEQYF.

V and J are TRBV29-1 and TRBJ1-2; the D call of TRBD1 rests on TCRdb alone, since no DNA is present to check it. The CDR3 totals 17 residues. Germline CDR1 is SQVTM and CDR2 is ANQGSEA. Here the CDR3 reads CSVEASGSGLTNYGYTF.

The chain couples TRBV20-1 to TRBJ2-7; the TCRdb D gene call, TRBD2, has no DNA to confirm it. The CDR3 loop spans 15 amino acids. From germline, CDR1 is DFQATT and CDR2 SNEGSKA (reference sequence). CDR3 in amino acids: CSASHPGLASYEQYF.

CDR3 amino acids: CASSARGALMSTQYF. The chain combines TRBV7-9 with TRBJ2-3; the D call from TCRdb, TRBD2, cannot be confirmed without DNA. The CDR3 contains 15 residues. Germline-derived CDR1 and CDR2 are SEHNR and FQNEAQ (reference sequence).

The V and J genes are TRBV11-2 and TRBJ2-7; lacking DNA, the TRBD2 call made by TCRdb goes unchecked. The CDR3 sequence is 19 residues long. CDR1 SGHAT and CDR2 FQNNGV come from the germline V gene. The CDR3: CASSLVVSARTSYGDEQYF.

The chain uses TRBV7-2 and TRBJ2-3; TCRdb picks TRBD1, but there is no DNA to check that call. CDR3 length: 12 amino acids. CDR1 is SGHTA and CDR2 is FQGNSA in the germline V gene. The CDR3 spells CASMGDTDTQYF.

The genes are TRBV12-3 or TRBV12-4 and TRBJ2-1; TCRdb's D gene call, TRBD1, goes unchecked for lack of DNA. The CDR3 loop spans 13 amino acids. CDR3 residues: CASSYGDSQEQFF.

The chain couples TRBV7-2 to TRBJ1-6; lacking DNA, the TRBD1 call made by TCRdb goes unchecked. Looked up from germline, CDR1 is SGHTA and CDR2 is FQGNSA. The CDR3 length is 15 residues. This CDR3 reads CASSSYNPVGSPLHF.

The V and J genes are TRBV5-1 and TRBJ2-3. This CDR3 has 14 amino acids. CDR1 and CDR2 from the germline V gene are SGHRS and YFSETQ. CDR3: CASSSLLGTDTQYF.

The chain uses TRBV29-1 and TRBJ1-1. Per germline, CDR1 SQVTM and CDR2 ANQGSEA. The CDR3 sequence is 11 residues long. The CDR3 sequence: CSCRGDAEAFF. Together with reference TRBV29-1 and TRBJ1-1, the CDR3 gives the full variable domain: SAVISQKPSRDICQRGTSLTIQCQVDSQVTMMFWYRQQPGQSLTLIATANQGSEATYESGFVIDKFPISRPNLTFSTLTVSNMSPEDSSIYLCSCRGDAEAFFGQGTRLTVV.

This CDR3 reads CASSPGLAGGTREQYF. This chain links TRBV6-2 or TRBV6-3 with TRBJ2-7; absent DNA, TCRdb's TRBD2 call cannot be checked. The CDR3 has 16 amino acids. Per germline, CDR1 MNHEY and CDR2 SVGEGT.

The chain has TRBV18 and TRBJ1-5; TCRdb indicates TRBD1, and absent DNA this call remains unverified. CDR1 and CDR2 (germline): KGHSH, LQKENI. The CDR3 consists of 14 residues. Here the CDR3 reads CASSPKGYSQPQHF.

This chain connects TRBV6-5 to TRBJ1-2; TCRdb designates TRBD1, a call that cannot be tested without DNA. The CDR3 sequence is 15 residues long. From germline, CDR1 is MNHEY and CDR2 SVGAGI. The CDR3 sequence: CASSYSSGANYGYTF.

The chain carries TRBV7-2 and TRBJ2-5; TCRdb lists TRBD1, though no DNA is available to test this call. The CDR3 consists of 14 residues. CDR1 and CDR2 from the germline V gene are SGHTA and FQGNSA. CDR3 in amino acids: CASSLGQLSETQYF.

The rearrangement joins TRBV27 to TRBJ1-1. The germline V gene has CDR1 MNHEY and CDR2 SMNVEV (reference sequence). This CDR3 region has 14 residues. The chain's CDR3 is CASSLSGVGTEAFF.

The chain joins TRBV3-1 to TRBJ2-7; TCRdb gives TRBD1 as the D gene, but with no DNA this cannot be confirmed. CDR1 is LGHDT and CDR2 is YNNKEL in the germline V gene (reference sequence). The CDR3 runs to 13 residues. CDR3 loop: CATRQGGKNEQYF.

The chain joins TRBV20-1 to TRBJ2-1; the D call of TRBD1 rests on TCRdb alone, since no DNA is present to check it. The CDR3 contains 11 residues. CDR1 is DFQATT, CDR2 SNEGSKA, per germline (reference sequence). CDR3: CSATGVNEQFF.

The chain uses TRBV5-1 and TRBJ2-5; TCRdb reports TRBD2, a call that lacks DNA to check it against. Looked up from germline, CDR1 is SGHRS and CDR2 is YFSETQ. The CDR3 totals 13 residues. CDR3 protein: CASSFLPEETQYF.

V is TRBV7-2 and J is TRBJ2-7; the D gene TCRdb calls, TRBD1, cannot be checked with no DNA. Germline CDR1 is SGHTA and CDR2 is FQGNSA. The CDR3 is 14 amino acids. The CDR3 spells CASSLSDRYPLLYF.

The V call is TRBV20-1, the J call TRBJ2-3; TCRdb names TRBD1, which stays unverified in the absence of DNA. Per the germline V gene, CDR1 is DFQATT and CDR2 is SNEGSKA (reference sequence). The CDR3 has 15 amino acids. The CDR3 loop is CSAPLSYYRADTQYF.

The gene calls are TRBV4-3 and TRBJ2-1. The V gene's germline CDR1 is LGHNA and CDR2 YSLEER. This CDR3 has 11 residues. The chain's CDR3 is CARVREYMKFF.

The rearrangement links TRBV12-3 or TRBV12-4 to TRBJ2-1; TCRdb picks TRBD2, but there is no DNA to check that call. CDR3 length: 16 amino acids. The CDR3 sequence: CASSLVSAGGPHEQFF.

CDR3 region: CASSLQRSANYGYTF. V is TRBV7-9 and J is TRBJ1-2. The CDR3 length is 15 residues. Germline CDR1 reads SEHNR; CDR2 reads FQNEAQ (reference sequence).

This chain uses TRBV12-3 or TRBV12-4 with TRBJ2-1. The CDR3 is made up of 17 amino acids. CDR3 protein: CASSLARLWGSYNEQFF.

The J gene is TRBJ2-1, the V gene TRBV7-9; the TCRdb D gene call, TRBD1, has no DNA to confirm it. Germline CDR1 SEHNR, CDR2 FQNEAQ (reference sequence). This CDR3 is 16 amino acids long. Here the CDR3 reads CASSLRRDNGRNEQFF.

The CDR3 loop is CASSYRGAGEQFF. The V call is TRBV6-6, the J call TRBJ2-1. The CDR3 has 13 amino acids. Germline V gives CDR1 MNHNY, CDR2 SVGAGI (reference sequence).

V gene TRBV20-1 combines with J gene TRBJ2-3; absent DNA, TCRdb's TRBD2 call cannot be checked. The CDR3 spans 17 residues. The germline gives CDR1 DFQATT, CDR2 SNEGSKA (reference sequence). The CDR3 loop reads CSAGGLAGGQWTDTQYF.

V and J are TRBV12-3 or TRBV12-4 and TRBJ1-1; there is no DNA to check the TCRdb D call of TRBD1. This CDR3 has 15 amino acids. CDR3 sequence reads: CASSLGQGARTEAFF.